At least ten counts were recorded for the clone carrying this T cell receptor (beta chain). CDR1 is DFQATT, CDR2 SNEGSKA, per germline (reference sequence). V shed 3 bases and J shed 0 bases, with 9 bases lying between them. The CDR3 is 15 amino acids. TCRdb independently ran MiXCR on the RT-PCR reads; one entry per CDR3 protein. The data contain hundreds of thousands of distinct CDR3 sequences, approximately 15% of them singletons. The TCR comes from a female donor in good health, serving as a healthy control. The V call is TRBV20-1, the J call TRBJ2-6, with a weak D call TRBD2 (7 bases). Sample: memory CD4+ T cells from blood. The CDR3 reads CSARGGRSGANVLTF. Written as DNA, the CDR3 is TGCAGTGCTAGGGGGGGGCGCTCTGGGGCCAACGTCCTGACTTTC.